The present T cell receptor (beta chain) was sequenced within a study of response to subunit inactivated influenza vaccine. CDR1 is DFQATT, CDR2 SNEGSKA, per germline (reference sequence). This CDR3 spans 11 amino acids. Trimming took off 5 bases at V and 4 bases at J, with 9 bases between the two ends. Each CDR3 protein is one row after TCRdb ran MiXCR on the RT-PCR reads. The profile shows about 500,000 distinct CDR3 sequences, 16% of them singletons. This clonotype was observed a handful of times. Its antigen is not identified. The study, taken as a whole, reports: Each seasonal influenza vaccination recruits few new T cells, the authors suggested.

The TCR comes from a man in his fifties or sixties who received an inactivated influenza vaccine. Sequences were derived from CD4+ T cells sorted from PBMCs, sampled less than 30 months after vaccination. V and J are TRBV20-1 and TRBJ2-7; D is unclear. The CDR3 loop is CSAPRRYEQYF. In DNA form, the CDR3 reads TGCAGTGCTCCCCGCCGGTACGAGCAGTACTTC.